Listed below are T cell receptor beta chains from one sample, sequenced in a study of T-cell memory formation after mild COVID-19. TCRdb analysed the 5' RACE reads with MiXCR anew, one entry per CDR3 protein. This table holds some 300,000 distinct CDR3 sequences, more than 20% found once. Sequences were obtained from PBMCs or a T cell subset sorted from them (not recorded which). Receptors originate from a man between 18 and 35 years old who had mild COVID-19 (a few samples of this study predate the infection). Cell type and time point are not known. Each CDR3 is given with its conserved first and last residue. D genes are given only for firm matches. A clone size is listed for some rows: how often the clone was seen (once, few, many), or a class if it is expanded.

size	D	V	J	CDR3	DNA
-	-	TRBV15	TRBJ2-3	CATSRVGPWTQADTQYF	TGTGCCACCAGCAGAGTGGGACCGTGGACCCAGGCAGATACGCAGTATTTT
few	TRBD2	TRBV4-1	TRBJ2-5	CASSPPGLEETQYF	TGCGCCAGCAGCCCCCCGGGACTAGAAGAGACCCAGTACTTC
-	TRBD1	TRBV5-4	TRBJ1-2	CASSFRDRTNGYTF	TGTGCCAGCAGCTTCCGGGACAGGACTAATGGCTACACCTTC
few	-	TRBV15	TRBJ2-2	CATSRDHGISPTGELFF	TGTGCCACCAGCAGAGACCATGGGATTTCCCCCACCGGGGAGCTGTTTTTT
-	TRBD2	TRBV29-1	TRBJ2-5	CSVGLGGRETQYF	TGCAGCGTTGGTCTGGGAGGGAGGGAGACCCAGTACTTC
-	-	TRBV7-2	TRBJ2-7	CASSLDGGDSYEQYF	TGTGCCAGCAGCTTAGACGGGGGCGACTCCTACGAGCAGTACTTC
-	-	TRBV11-2	TRBJ2-7	CASRLNWEQYF	TGTGCCAGCAGACTTAATTGGGAGCAGTACTTC
few	-	TRBV29-1	TRBJ2-1	CSVEDRRKSYNEQFF	TGCAGCGTTGAAGATCGACGGAAAAGTTACAATGAGCAGTTCTTC
-	-	TRBV27	TRBJ1-2	CASSSVDLLDYGYTF	TGTGCCAGCAGTTCAGTGGACTTGCTAGACTATGGCTACACCTTC
-	-	TRBV3-1	TRBJ2-2	CASSQDRLAWAGELFF	TGTGCCAGCAGCCAAGATCGTCTAGCGTGGGCCGGGGAGCTGTTTTTT
few	TRBD2	TRBV6-4	TRBJ2-1	CASRATSGGASEQFF	TGTGCCAGCAGAGCCACTAGCGGGGGGGCAAGTGAGCAGTTCTTC
few	-	TRBV4-2	TRBJ2-2	CASSQEAANLLSGELFF	TGTGCCAGCAGCCAAGAAGCTGCGAACCTCCTTTCGGGGGAGCTGTTTTTT
-	TRBD2	TRBV2	TRBJ2-5	CASRRGLAGGREETQYF	TGTGCCAGCAGGAGAGGGCTAGCCGGAGGGAGGGAAGAGACCCAGTACTTC
-	TRBD1	TRBV18	TRBJ1-3	CATGTAGNTIYF	TGTGCCACAGGGACAGCAGGAAACACCATATATTTT
few	-	TRBV25-1	TRBJ1-4	CASQKTGTNEKLFF	TGTGCCAGCCAAAAGACGGGAACTAATGAAAAACTGTTTTTT
-	TRBD2	TRBV27	TRBJ2-3	CASGGGLADTQYF	TGTGCCAGCGGCGGGGGGCTGGCAGATACGCAGTATTTT
-	TRBD2	TRBV11-2	TRBJ2-1	CASSLVGRANEQFF	TGTGCCAGCAGCTTGGTTGGGAGGGCCAATGAGCAGTTCTTC
few	-	TRBV5-1	TRBJ1-5	CASSLLPGGNQPQHF	TGCGCCAGCAGCTTGCTCCCAGGGGGCAATCAGCCCCAGCATTTT
-	TRBD1	TRBV29-1	TRBJ2-7	CSVEVRGQGSYEQYF	TGCAGCGTTGAAGTTAGGGGACAGGGCTCCTACGAGCAGTACTTC
-	TRBD2	TRBV4-2	TRBJ2-7	CASSQGGGTGLTYEQYF	TGTGCCAGCAGCCAAGGGGGGGGAACCGGGCTCACCTACGAGCAGTACTTC
many	TRBD1	TRBV20-1	TRBJ2-5	CSATGTGVKTQYF	TGCAGTGCTACCGGGACAGGGGTAAAGACCCAGTACTTC
-	-	TRBV7-2	TRBJ1-5	CASSRQVKDGLNQPQHF	TGTGCCAGCAGCCGCCAAGTGAAAGACGGCCTCAATCAGCCCCAGCATTTT
few	-	TRBV27	TRBJ2-1	CASSLSRYNEQFF	TGTGCCAGCAGTTTGAGTCGGTACAATGAGCAGTTCTTC
few	-	TRBV5-1	TRBJ2-2	CASSLEPTTNTGELFF	TGCGCCAGCAGCTTAGAACCGACAACGAACACCGGGGAGCTGTTTTTT
-	-	TRBV9	TRBJ2-7	CASSVEALTYEQYF	TGTGCCAGCAGCGTAGAGGCGCTAACCTACGAGCAGTACTTC
many	-	TRBV7-6	TRBJ2-7	CASSLVGTDDLRGQYF	TGTGCCAGCAGCTTAGTGGGGACGGACGATCTACGAGGGCAGTACTTC
-	-	TRBV7-2	TRBJ1-2	CASSIDQVAKGGYTF	TGTGCCAGCAGCATCGATCAGGTGGCGAAAGGGGGCTACACCTTC
few	-	TRBV18	TRBJ1-1	CASSPGHRMGAFF	TGTGCCAGCTCACCGGGACACAGGATGGGAGCTTTCTTT
few	-	TRBV12-3/TRBV12-4	TRBJ1-2	CASSGGGNGYTF	TGTGCCAGCTCTGGGGGGGGAAATGGCTACACCTTC
few	-	TRBV19	TRBJ2-3	CASTATASTDTQYF	TGTGCCAGTACCGCGACAGCCAGCACAGATACGCAGTATTTT
once	-	TRBV3-1	TRBJ2-1	CASSTPRAYNEQFF	TGTGCCAGCAGCACACCTCGGGCCTACAATGAGCAGTTCTTC
few	-	TRBV2	TRBJ1-1	CASSDLVLNTEAFF	TGTGCCAGCAGTGACCTAGTGCTGAACACTGAAGCTTTCTTT
many	-	TRBV5-4	TRBJ1-1	CASSLVSGNTEAFF	TGTGCCAGCAGCTTGGTGAGCGGGAACACTGAAGCTTTCTTT
few	-	TRBV25-1	TRBJ1-4	CASSESSYEKLFF	TGTGCCAGCAGTGAATCTTCGTATGAAAAACTGTTTTTT
many	-	TRBV5-1	TRBJ1-2	CASSFTEDYGYTF	TGCGCCAGCAGCTTCACAGAGGACTATGGCTACACCTTC
-	-	TRBV12-3/TRBV12-4	TRBJ2-5	CASSSVEETQYF	TGTGCCAGCAGTTCCGTCGAAGAGACCCAGTACTTC
many	-	TRBV12-3/TRBV12-4	TRBJ1-2	CASGGVVDGYTF	TGTGCCAGCGGCGGAGTAGTGGATGGCTACACCTTC
few	TRBD2	TRBV24-1	TRBJ2-1	CATSDPTSGGANEQFF	TGTGCCACCAGTGACCCGACTAGCGGGGGGGCAAATGAGCAGTTCTTC
few	-	TRBV4-1	TRBJ1-6	CASSQVSGRVPNSPLHF	TGCGCCAGCAGCCAAGTGAGCGGGAGGGTACCCAATTCACCCCTCCACTTT